This T cell receptor beta chain appears in the sequencing data of a study of shared clonotypes between healthy human individuals. The germline gives CDR1 MNHEY, CDR2 SMNVEV (reference sequence). CDR3 length: 16 residues. V lost 4 bases to trimming and J lost 3 bases; unmatched junction nucleotides: 11. Profiling relied on immunoSEQ multiplex PCR, and the TCRdb table lists in-frame clones only, not all of them. The data hold over 850,000 clones, with more than 75% observed a single time. This chain uses TRBV27 with TRBJ1-1; 7 nucleotides agree with TRBD1. The clonotype was recovered from a man aged 18-30 years in good health. Some clones in this sample may be carry-over from other donors' samples. Sequencing input: memory CD4+ T cells from PBMCs. Subset defined: CD45RA-negative fraction. The CDR3 coding sequence is TGTGCCAGCAGTTCGCATCAGGGGGGGGGCTACACTGAAGCTTTCTTT. Protein product: CASSSHQGGGYTEAFF.